This entry lists 10 T cell receptor beta chains sequenced from one sample in a study of blood T cell repertoires in COVID-19 (dated by TCRdb to between 2020 and 2021). Library creation used the immunoSEQ multiplex PCR assay. This immuneACCESS table, as held by TCRdb, lists in-frame sequences with V and J called but not all clones. Of the missing ones, under half trace to an unresolved V gene in checked studies; the others have no known cause. The sample records 150,000 to 200,000 clones, less than 80% of which are singletons. Roughly 12% of the sample is held by the ten biggest clonotypes. Sequenced sample: peripheral blood. The receptor set was obtained from a man aged 45-65 years who had recovered from COVID-19.

The chain carries TRBV2 and TRBJ1-2; TRBD1 matches at 7 bases. V trimming: 5 bases; J trimming: 8 bases; junction bases outside the gene matches: 8. The length of the CDR3 is 13 residues. CDR1 is SNHLY and CDR2 is FYNNEI in the germline V gene. In DNA form, the CDR3 reads TGTGCCAGCAGTATACAGGGGCCAGGGGGCTACACCTTC. It encodes CASSIQGPGGYTF.

The chain uses TRBV7-9 and TRBJ1-1; D is ambiguous. The CDR3 is made up of 13 amino acids. The germline V gene encodes CDR1 SEHNR and CDR2 FQNEAQ (reference sequence). V lost 2 bases, J lost 4 bases, and 8 bases lay in between. The CDR3 nucleotides are TGTGCCAGCAGCTTAACCCAGTCCACTGAAGCTTTCTTT. Translating it yields CASSLTQSTEAFF.

The rearrangement uses TRBV4-2 and TRBJ2-3; D not certain. Trimming stripped 0 bases from V and 0 bases from J, with 13 bases between. Germline V lookup: CDR1 LGHNA, CDR2 YNFKEQ. The CDR3 length is 17 residues. CDR3: CASSQDSMAASTDTQYF. In DNA form, the CDR3 reads TGTGCCAGCAGCCAAGATTCGATGGCGGCTAGCACAGATACGCAGTATTTT.

The genes are TRBV5-4 and TRBJ2-1; 10 bases match TRBD1. CDR1 SGHNT and CDR2 YYREEE come from the germline V gene (reference sequence). The CDR3 has 15 residues. Trimming cost V 2 bases and J 4 bases; bases outside gene matches: 3. In DNA, the CDR3 is TGTGCCAGCAGCTTAAGACAGGGGGCATACAATGAGCAGTTCTTC. It translates to CASSLRQGAYNEQFF.

V and J are TRBV5-4 and TRBJ2-7, with a weak D call TRBD1 (5 bases). Per germline, CDR1 SGHNT and CDR2 YYREEE (reference sequence). This CDR3 is built from 11 residues. Deletions cut 5 bases from V and 6 bases from J, with 9 bases between. CDR3 in DNA: TGTGCCAGCAGTAAGGGGCGCGAGCAGTACTTC. Protein sequence: CASSKGREQYF.

The rearrangement joins TRBV3-1 (or the pseudogene TRBV3-2) to TRBJ2-7; 13 nucleotides align to TRBD2. Germline lookup yields CDR1 LGHDT and CDR2 YNNKEL (reference sequence). Trimming cost V 0 bases and J 6 bases; bases outside gene matches: 5. This CDR3 is 16 amino acids long. Here the CDR3 DNA reads TGTGCCAGCAGCCAAGAAGTACTAGCGGGAGGGGGCGAGCAGTACTTC. Protein product: CASSQEVLAGGGEQYF.

As concerns this clone: Other DNA variants within this sample encode the same CDR3. The V call is TRBV7-3, the J call TRBJ1-6; D unclear. The CDR3 length is 15 residues. V lost 0 bases and J lost 3, with 6 bases in between. CDR1 and CDR2 (germline): SGHTA, FQGTGA. The CDR3 loop reads CASSLTGGYNSPLHF. CDR3 bases: TGTGCCAGCAGCTTAACAGGAGGCTATAATTCACCCCTCCACTTT.

J is TRBJ2-1 and V is TRBV6-4; D gene uncertain. The V gene lost 0 bases and the J gene lost 4 bases, with 4 bases spanning the gap. The CDR3 consists of 13 residues. Germline V gene data show CDR1 as MRHNA and CDR2 as SNTAGT. CDR3: CASSDSEYNEQFF. The CDR3, as DNA: TGTGCCAGCAGTGACTCAGAGTACAATGAGCAGTTCTTC.

The chain couples TRBV13 to TRBJ2-2, with unresolved D. The CDR3 length is 16 residues. Germline V gives CDR1 PRHDT, CDR2 FYEKMQ (reference sequence). Trimming took off 5 bases at V and 0 bases at J, with 13 bases between the two ends. DNA of the CDR3: TGTGCCAGCAGCGCTCCCCGGAGTTCGAACACCGGGGAGCTGTTTTTT. It yields the protein CASSAPRSSNTGELFF.

This chain links TRBV5-4 with TRBJ1-2; 7 positions match TRBD1. Germline lookup yields CDR1 SGHNT and CDR2 YYREEE (reference sequence). The CDR3 consists of 13 residues. V lost 4 bases to trimming and J lost 7 bases; unmatched junction nucleotides: 7. The CDR3 spells CASSPPDRAGYTF. CDR3 sequence (DNA): TGTGCCAGCAGCCCACCCGACAGGGCTGGCTACACCTTC.